This TCR beta chain stems from a study of shared clonotypes between healthy human individuals. General study findings and limits: Estimated richness was generally greater in naive than memory subsets. Few donors restricted represented genetic and exposure-history diversity.

The V segment lost 3 bases and the J segment 3 bases; nucleotides outside the gene matches: 7. The CDR3 extends over 15 amino acids. CDR1 MNHNS and CDR2 SASEGT come from the germline V gene. Only CD45RO-negative cells positively selected for CCR7 counted as naive CD8 cells, so terminally differentiated effector memory CD45RA+ cells were excluded. Donors comprised healthy HIV-negative adults lacking recent acute infections or vaccinations. TCRdb keeps only in-frame clones here, not all; method: immunoSEQ multiplex PCR. This sample carries some 800,000 clones, 80% to 95% of them seen once, and the ten largest clones take nearly 25%. Of note for this clone: What it binds is not known.

This sequence was found in a man aged 25-45 years in good health. This chain connects TRBV6-1 to TRBJ2-7; 8 bases map to TRBD1. The sequencing sample was made of naive CD8+ T cells sorted from blood. The CDR3 bases are TGTGCCAGCAGTGAGGGGACAGGAATGCTCTACGAGCAGTACTTC. It translates to CASSEGTGMLYEQYF.